The clone carrying this T cell receptor (beta chain) was recorded a few times. Its target is unknown. The entry originates in a study of early T cells in non-severe SARS-CoV-2 infection. Study-level information: Sequencing targeted bulk RNA from unsorted whole blood, leaving chains unpaired.

TCRdb itself ran the 5' RACE reads through MiXCR, one entry per CDR3 protein. The data show around 52,000 distinct CDR3 sequences, with approximately 6.7% seen just once and just under 4% held by the top ten. Study-wide points: Matching results from VDJdb favored anti-spike CD8 responses, leaving private and CD4 specificities undetected.

The sample taken for sequencing was whole blood. This TCR derives from an adult who was a healthcare worker with PCR-confirmed SARS-CoV-2 infection or an uninfected control (not recorded which).

This CDR3 is CASSLRQGLETQYF. In nucleotides, the CDR3 is TGTGCCAGCAGCTTACGACAGGGCCTGGAGACCCAGTACTTC. The chain uses TRBV5-4 and TRBJ2-5; 7 bases are shared with TRBD1. After removal of 2 bases from V and 5 bases from J, the junction contained 6 bases not matched to a gene. The CDR3 totals 14 residues. Germline CDR1 is SGHNT and CDR2 is YYREEE (reference sequence).